These 21 T cell receptor beta chains originate from one sample sequenced in a study of tumor-infiltrating lymphocytes in primary liver carcinoma. Co-extraction yielded RNA and DNA from about 20-30 mg of unsorted bulk tissue. A primer in the constant region served to generate TCR beta cDNA from approximately 460 ng of total RNA. ARM-PCR was slightly modified, and three nested multiplex PCR rounds with it gave rise to the TCR beta libraries. Rounds one and two of PCR, each of approximately 11 cycles, were primed with TRBV1-TRBV30 forward primers and a C-beta reverse primer. MiXCR, run by TCRdb on the multiplex PCR reads, gives a single entry per CDR3 protein. The sample has about 120,000 distinct CDR3 sequences, around 70% seen once. Sequences were obtained from tumor-adjacent normal liver tissue. Receptors were obtained from a woman aged 60 to 75 with primary liver carcinoma and hepatitis B virus infection.

A word on this clonotype: A much larger clone lies one base from this, so it may be a read error. The DNA for the CDR3 is TGTGCCTGGAACGGGAGACCGAATCAGCACCAGCATTTT. This sequence encodes CAWNGRPNQHQHF. The gene calls are TRBV30 and TRBJ1-5, with D hard to call. This CDR3 has 13 amino acids. Germline CDR1 reads GTSNPN; CDR2 reads SVGIG (reference sequence).

This clonotype was seen many times. The J gene is TRBJ2-3, the V gene TRBV6-1; D is unresolved. CDR1 MNHNS and CDR2 SASEGT come from the germline V gene. V lost 7 bases, J lost 0 bases, and 11 bases lay in between. The CDR3 has 14 residues. The CDR3 DNA sequence: TGTGCCAGCATTCGAGCCTTTAGCACAGATACGCAGTATTTT. Its translation is CASIRAFSTDTQYF.

Of note for this clonotype: An end of the junction does not agree with germline; a read error may underlie this. This chain joins TRBV6-1 and TRBJ2-2; D is perhaps TRBD2 (5 bases). CDR1 and CDR2 (germline): MNHNS, SASEGT. The length of the CDR3 is 14 residues. The CDR3 sequence: CASKGQVNTGVLFF. The CDR3 region has the DNA TGTGCCAGCAAGGGCCAAGTAAACACCGGGGTGCTGTTTTTC.

The chain couples TRBV29-1 to TRBJ2-3; D call uncertain. Trimming removed 5 bases from V and 2 bases from J, with 14 bases in between. The CDR3 is 14 amino acids. Germline-derived CDR1 and CDR2 are SQVTM and ANQGSEA. CDR3 residues: CSVNGRGTTDTQYF. In DNA, the CDR3 is TGCAGCGTTAACGGAAGAGGAACCACAGATACGCAGTATTTT.

The chain carries TRBV28 and TRBJ1-1; 10 nucleotides agree with TRBD1. The CDR3 spans 14 residues. Germline CDR1 MDHEN, CDR2 SYDVKM. J gave up 4 bases and V 9 bases, and 8 bases lay outside the gene matches. The CDR3 DNA reads TGTGCCAGAAGCATGACAGGGGGCGGCACTGAAGCTTTCTTT. Translating gives CARSMTGGGTEAFF.

As concerns this clonotype: A single base separates this from a much larger clone, so it may be a read error. The chain has TRBV5-4 and TRBJ2-7; D is perhaps TRBD1 or TRBD2 (5 bases each). Per germline, CDR1 SGHNT and CDR2 YYREEE (reference sequence). The CDR3 is 15 residues long. Trimming stripped 4 bases from V and 5 bases from J, with 19 bases between. The DNA of the CDR3 is TGTGCCAGCAGCCCCGGGACGGCGGTTGTGCACGAGCAGTACTTC. Translating it yields CASSPGTAVVHEQYF.

For this clonotype: Since no conserved phenylalanine or tryptophan closes the CDR3, a read error is the likely cause. The DNA is omitted, as the CDR3 cannot be located on it reliably, and the CDR3 follows TCRdb's listing. This rearrangement joins TRBV28 to TRBJ2-7. The germline CDR1 and CDR2 sequences are MDHEN and SYDVKM. The CDR3 spans 14 residues, counting both ends. CDR3 sequence: CASSQSGSPYEEYI.

Notes on this clonotype: It may be a read error: a sequence one base away is much more abundant. No conserved phenylalanine or tryptophan is present at the end of the CDR3, so a read error is the likely explanation. The rearrangement uses TRBV28 and TRBJ2-6, with 9 bases aligning to TRBD1. CDR1 and CDR2 from the germline V gene are MDHEN and SYDVKM. The trim removed 2 bases at V and 5 bases at J, leaving 4 bases unmatched. This CDR3 is 16 amino acids long. The CDR3 DNA follows: TGTGCCAGCAGTTTAGCCGGGACAGGGAGGGCCAACGTCCTGACTCTC. It specifies CASSLAGTGRANVLTL.

This clonotype appeared once. One end of the junction does not line up with germline, which may come from a read error. J is TRBJ2-1 and V is TRBV11-2; 7 bases match TRBD2. Germline loops: CDR1 SGHAT, CDR2 FQNNGV. The CDR3 has 13 residues. This chain's CDR3 is CASSWSSGSEQFF. In DNA, the CDR3 is TGTGCCAGTAGCTGGAGTAGCGGGTCAGAGCAGTTCTTC.

The CDR3 nucleotides are TGTGCCAGCGCCGATACAGAGTTCAGTGCCCGCTATTCTACAGATACGCAGTATTTT. Translation: CASADTEFSARYSTDTQYF. J is TRBJ2-3 and V is TRBV6-5; no clear D. This CDR3 contains 19 residues. Germline loops: CDR1 MNHEY, CDR2 SVGAGI. With 8 bases removed from V and 3 bases from J, the gap between germline ends came to 30 bases.

This clonotype has a single count. The DNA is left out, because the CDR3 cannot be placed on it with certainty; the CDR3 is given as TCRdb lists it. The chain recombines TRBV4-2 with TRBJ2-1; the DNA was not compared with TRBD2, the D call given in the table. The CDR3 region is 17 residues in length, termini included. CDR1 is LGHNA, CDR2 YNFKEQ, per germline. Here the CDR3 reads CASGQDWAGGNVNEQFF.

As concerns this clonotype: The junction does not match germline at one end; this may be a read error. This chain links TRBV6-5 with TRBJ2-2; the D call may be TRBD1 or TRBD2 (5 bases each). The germline CDR1 and CDR2 sequences are MNHEY and SVGAGI. The CDR3 runs to 15 residues. The CDR3 loop is CSSRLSGTNTGELFF. In DNA, the CDR3 is TGTTCCAGTAGACTATCAGGGACGAACACCGGGGAGCTGTTTTTT.

The chain couples TRBV6-5 to TRBJ2-7, with 9 positions matching TRBD1. Germline lookup yields CDR1 MNHEY and CDR2 SVGAGI. CDR3 size: 15 residues. V shed 6 bases and J 5 bases; nucleotides not matched to a gene: 11. CDR3 region: CASRPILGQGNEQYF. CDR3 DNA sequence: TGTGCCAGCAGACCTATACTGGGACAGGGCAACGAGCAGTACTTC.

This clonotype was counted many times. The genes are TRBV6-2 or TRBV6-3 and TRBJ1-2, with TRBD1 identical over 10 bases. The CDR3 runs 14 residues. Trimming removed 6 bases from V and 2 bases from J; junction bases left unmatched: 3. CDR1 and CDR2 from the germline V gene are MNHEY and SVGEGT. This chain's CDR3 is CASRGQGTNYGYTF. CDR3 nucleotide sequence: TGTGCCAGCAGGGGACAGGGGACAAACTATGGCTACACCTTC.

A word on this clonotype: The junction shows a germline mismatch at one end, possibly a read error. The rearrangement uses TRBV12-3 or TRBV12-4 and TRBJ2-2; 7 bases are shared with TRBD1. The CDR3 runs to 14 residues. DNA of the CDR3: TGTGCCAGTACCCCAACGGGTAGCACAGGGGAGCCGTTTTTT. This translates into CASTPTGSTGEPFF.

This clonotype has only one observation. The germline gene is not matched at one end of the junction; a read error may be the cause. The chain uses TRBV6-1 and TRBJ1-1; a possible D gene is TRBD1 (5 bases). This CDR3 contains 15 residues. Per the germline V gene, CDR1 is MNHNS and CDR2 is SASEGT. CDR3 nucleotides: TGTGCCAGCGGGCCTCAGAACAGGACTAACACTGAAGCTCTCTTT. Residues: CASGPQNRTNTEALF.

Points on this clonotype: This may come from a read error, since a much larger clone is one base off. The V and J genes are TRBV5-1 and TRBJ2-5; tentative D call: TRBD2 (6 bases). Germline values: CDR1 SGHRS, CDR2 YFSETQ. The V gene lost 9 bases and the J gene lost 5 bases, with 17 bases spanning the gap. This CDR3 region has 13 residues. CDR3 sequence reads: CANSRQGGETQYF. As DNA, the CDR3 is TGCGCCAACAGTCGCCAAGGAGGGGAGACCCAGTACTTC.

This clonotype was counted many times. The chain is built from TRBV5-1 and TRBJ1-2; D uncertain. Germline V gene sequence: CDR1 SGHRS, CDR2 YFSETQ. The CDR3 runs to 15 residues. The germline V and J ends were trimmed by 1 base and 7 bases, with 17 bases remaining between them. CDR3 amino acids: CASSLSAGLVSGYTF. CDR3 DNA sequence: TGCGCCAGCAGCTTGAGTGCAGGTCTGGTTTCTGGCTACACCTTC.

A note on this clonotype: The junction departs from germline at one end; a sequencing error may be responsible. The chain recombines TRBV6-1 with TRBJ2-7; TRBD2 matches 12 bases. Germline CDR1 MNHNS, CDR2 SASEGT. This CDR3 has 16 amino acids. CDR3 sequence (DNA): TGTGCCAGCAGCCCCTGCCTAGCGGGAGGGTCCTACAAGCAGTACTTC. Encoded protein: CASSPCLAGGSYKQYF.

The rearrangement links TRBV7-3 to TRBJ2-1; D gene unclear. V was shortened by 2 bases and J by 1 base, with 12 bases between the two germline ends. Germline-derived CDR1 and CDR2 are SGHTA and FQGTGA. The CDR3 totals 16 residues. The CDR3 region has the DNA TGTGCCAGCAGCTTATTTGAAGGGTTTTCCTACAATGAGCAGTTCTTC. Translated: CASSLFEGFSYNEQFF.

A note on this clonotype: At one end the junction does not follow the germline gene, possibly because of a read error. The CDR3 reads CASNLEYWPEQYF. CDR3 in DNA: TGTGCCAGCAACTTAGAGTACTGGCCCGAGCAGTACTTC. The chain uses TRBV11-3 and TRBJ2-7; D remains ambiguous. Germline loops: CDR1 SGHNT, CDR2 YENEEA. This CDR3 has 13 residues.